The subject of this entry is one TCR beta chain. What this receptor recognizes is not known. There are no base qualities to consult, and no much larger clone falls within one base. Here V drops 6 bases and J drops 0 bases, and the junction holds 7 bases not matched to any gene. CDR1 is given as LNHDA and CDR2 as SQIVND, both from the germline V gene (reference sequence). Taken from cysteine to phenylalanine, the CDR3 has 16 residues. Only the CDR3 DNA is retained, 48 bases long and in frame from the first base. The library was built by means of the immunoSEQ multiplex PCR assay. TCRdb mirrors the immuneACCESS table, restricted to in-frame sequences. Some clones are absent from its copies; in checked studies, under half trace to an unresolved V gene, and the reason for the others is unknown. The sample records approximately 60,000 clones, 70% to 90% of which are singletons. The top ten hold 4.5% to 7% of the sample.

This record comes from a study of control samples from healthy donors and cancer patients (dated by TCRdb to about 2020). Sequenced: blood. The V and J segments used are TRBV19 and TRBJ1-5; a stretch of 8 junction bases matches TRBD1. This sequence originates from a man aged 40-49 years in good health. This receptor has the CDR3 CASRTGAIYSNQPQHF. The nucleotide sequence reads TGTGCCAGTAGGACAGGGGCGATTTATAGCAATCAGCCCCAGCATTTT. This CDR3, with the reference TRBV19 and TRBJ1-5 proteins standing in past its ends, gives the full variable domain DGGITQSPKYLFRKEGQNVTLSCEQNLNHDAMYWYRQDPGQGLRLIYYSQIVNDFQKGDIAEGYSVSREKKESFPLTVTSAQKNPTAFYLCASRTGAIYSNQPQHFGDGTRLSIL.